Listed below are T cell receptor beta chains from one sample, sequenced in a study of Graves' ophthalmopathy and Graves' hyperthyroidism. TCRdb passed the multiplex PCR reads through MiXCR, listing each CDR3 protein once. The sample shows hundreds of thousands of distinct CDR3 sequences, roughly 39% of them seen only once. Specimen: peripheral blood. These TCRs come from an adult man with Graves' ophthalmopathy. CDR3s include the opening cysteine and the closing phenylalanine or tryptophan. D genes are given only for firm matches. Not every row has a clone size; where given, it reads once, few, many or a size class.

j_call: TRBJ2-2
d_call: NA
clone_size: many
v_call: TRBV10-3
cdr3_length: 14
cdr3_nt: TGTGCCATCAGTGAGCCCCCCGAGGTCGGGGAGCTGTTTTTT
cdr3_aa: CAISEPPEVGELFF

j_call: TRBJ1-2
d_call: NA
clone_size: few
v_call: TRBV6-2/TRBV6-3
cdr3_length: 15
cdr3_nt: TGTGTCTCCAGAGACAGTACCGGACCTAACTATGGCTACACCTTC
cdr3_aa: CVSRDSTGPNYGYTF

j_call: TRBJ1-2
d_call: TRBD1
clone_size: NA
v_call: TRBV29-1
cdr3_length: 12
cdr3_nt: TGCAGCTCCGATGGACAGGGGACCGGCTACACCTTC
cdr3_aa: CSSDGQGTGYTF

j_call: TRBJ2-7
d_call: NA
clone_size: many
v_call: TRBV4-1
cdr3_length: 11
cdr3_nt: TGCGCCAGCAGCCAGGGGAACGAGCAGTACTTC
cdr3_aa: CASSQGNEQYF

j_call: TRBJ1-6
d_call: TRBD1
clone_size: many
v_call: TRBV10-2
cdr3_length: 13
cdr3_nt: TGCGCCAGCAGCAGGGGGTTTAGTTCACCCCTCCACTTT
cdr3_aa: CASSRGFSSPLHF

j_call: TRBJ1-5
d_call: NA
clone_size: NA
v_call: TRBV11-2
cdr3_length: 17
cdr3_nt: TGTGCCAGCAGCCCCCTCTTGGGGGGTTATAGCAATCAGCCCCAGCATTTT
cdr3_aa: CASSPLLGGYSNQPQHF

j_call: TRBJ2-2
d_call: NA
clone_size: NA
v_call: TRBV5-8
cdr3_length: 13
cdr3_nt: TGTGCCAGCAGCGTTTTGTGGACCGGGGAGCTGTTTTTT
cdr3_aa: CASSVLWTGELFF

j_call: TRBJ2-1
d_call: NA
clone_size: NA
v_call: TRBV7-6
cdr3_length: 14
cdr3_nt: TGTGCCAGCAGCCATACCGTCGGATACAATGAGCAGTTCTTC
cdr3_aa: CASSHTVGYNEQFF

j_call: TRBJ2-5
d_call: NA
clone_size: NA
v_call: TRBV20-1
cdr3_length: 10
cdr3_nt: TGCAGTGCCGTAAGCGGGACCCAGTACTTC
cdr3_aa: CSAVSGTQYF

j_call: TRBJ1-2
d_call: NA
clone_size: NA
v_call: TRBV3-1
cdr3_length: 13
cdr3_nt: TGTGCCAGCAGCGGGGGACACCTTAATGGCTACACCTTC
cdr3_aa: CASSGGHLNGYTF

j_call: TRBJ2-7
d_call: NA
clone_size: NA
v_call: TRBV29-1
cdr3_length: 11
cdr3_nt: TGCAGCGTTGAACAGGGGGAGGCCCAGTACTTC
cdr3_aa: CSVEQGEAQYF

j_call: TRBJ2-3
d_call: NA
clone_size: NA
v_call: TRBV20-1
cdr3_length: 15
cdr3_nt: TGCAGTGCCATTCCTCAGGGAGTCGTTACAGATACGCAGTATTTT
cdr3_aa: CSAIPQGVVTDTQYF

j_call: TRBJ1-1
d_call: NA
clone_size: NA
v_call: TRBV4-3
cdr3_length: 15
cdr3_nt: TGCGCCAGCAGCCAAGATTGGACATTGAACACTGAAGCTTTCTTT
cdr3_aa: CASSQDWTLNTEAFF

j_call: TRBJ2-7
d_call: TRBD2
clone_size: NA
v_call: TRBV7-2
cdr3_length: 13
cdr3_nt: TGTGCCAGCAGCTGGACTAGCGGGAGAGAGCAGTACTTC
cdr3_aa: CASSWTSGREQYF

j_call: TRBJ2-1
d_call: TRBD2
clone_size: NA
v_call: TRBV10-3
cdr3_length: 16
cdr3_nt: TGTGCCATCAGTGAGTCGGCTAGCGGGAGGTACAATGAGCAGTTCTTC
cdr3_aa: CAISESASGRYNEQFF

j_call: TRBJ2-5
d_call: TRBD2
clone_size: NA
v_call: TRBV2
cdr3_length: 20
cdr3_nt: TGTGCCAGCAGGAACCCGGGGGGGCTAGTAGCGGGGTACGTCCAAGAGACCCAGTACTTC
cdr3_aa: CASRNPGGLVAGYVQETQYF

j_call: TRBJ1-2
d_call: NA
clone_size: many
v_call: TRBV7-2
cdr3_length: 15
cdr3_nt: TGTGCCAGCAGCACAGACCAGGGAATTAACTATGGCTACACCTTC
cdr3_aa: CASSTDQGINYGYTF

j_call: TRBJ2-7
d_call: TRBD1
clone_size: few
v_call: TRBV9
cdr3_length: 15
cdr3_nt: TGTGCCAGCAGCCACCGGACAGGGGATATGTACGAGCAGTACTTC
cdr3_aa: CASSHRTGDMYEQYF

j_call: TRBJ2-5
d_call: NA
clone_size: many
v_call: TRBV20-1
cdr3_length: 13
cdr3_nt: TGCAGTGCTAGAGAGGGACTTTTAGAGACCCAGTACTTC
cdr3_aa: CSAREGLLETQYF

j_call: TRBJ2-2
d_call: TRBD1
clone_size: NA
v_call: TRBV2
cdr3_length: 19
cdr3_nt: TGTGCCAGCAGCCAAGATCCTAGGACAGGGGTCTCGAACACCGGGGAGCTGTTTTTT
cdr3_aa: CASSQDPRTGVSNTGELFF

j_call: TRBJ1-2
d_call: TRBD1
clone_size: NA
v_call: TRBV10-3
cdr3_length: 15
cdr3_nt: TGTGCCAGCAGTTCCATTGTAGGGGGCGACTATGGCTACACCTTC
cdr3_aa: CASSSIVGGDYGYTF

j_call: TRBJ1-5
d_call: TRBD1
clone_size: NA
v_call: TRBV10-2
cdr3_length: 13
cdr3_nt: TGTGCCGAAGGGACAGTTAGCAATCAGCCCCAGCATTTT
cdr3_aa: CAEGTVSNQPQHF

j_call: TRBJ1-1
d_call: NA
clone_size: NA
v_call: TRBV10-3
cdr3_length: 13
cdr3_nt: TGTGCCATCAGCAGTGAATGGAACACTGAAGCTTTCTTT
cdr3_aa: CAISSEWNTEAFF

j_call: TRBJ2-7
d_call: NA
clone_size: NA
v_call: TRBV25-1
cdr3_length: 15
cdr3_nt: TGTGCCAGCAGTGCCCACATGGGGGGCTCCTACGAGCAGTACTTC
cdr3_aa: CASSAHMGGSYEQYF

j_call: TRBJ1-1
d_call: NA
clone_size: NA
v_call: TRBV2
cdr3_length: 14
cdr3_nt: TGTGCCAGCTCACCACAGGACGGAGAAACTGAAGCTTTCTTT
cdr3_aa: CASSPQDGETEAFF

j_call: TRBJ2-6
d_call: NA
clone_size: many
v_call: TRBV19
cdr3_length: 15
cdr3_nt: TGTGCCAGTTCACAGGGCTTTCCTGGGGCCAACGTCCTGACTTTC
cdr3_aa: CASSQGFPGANVLTF

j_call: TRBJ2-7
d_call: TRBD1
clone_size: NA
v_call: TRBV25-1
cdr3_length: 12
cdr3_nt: TGTGCCAGCTCTGGGGACAGGTGCGAGCAGTACTTC
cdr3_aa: CASSGDRCEQYF

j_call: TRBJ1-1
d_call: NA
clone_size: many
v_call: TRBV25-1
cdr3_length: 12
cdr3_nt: TGTGCCAGCAGTGAATGGGCGGAGGAAGCTTTCTTT
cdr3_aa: CASSEWAEEAFF